This T cell receptor beta chain was sequenced for a study of shared clonotypes between healthy human individuals (dated by TCRdb to 2020 to 2021). Turning to the overall study: A few men and a couple of women, aged 18 to 49 years, made up the cohort. To estimate repertoire size and how much clonotype sharing occurs between individuals, the study deeply sequenced the blood TCR repertoires of a handful of healthy adults. Per donor, leukapheresis produced somewhere between about 0.85 and 9.5 billion PBMCs. Different laboratories and diverse techniques were used to prepare libraries and sequence TCR repertoires, to increase sequencing depth and limit assay-specific biases. For each donor, CD4 naive and CD4 memory were each run on three plates, CD8 naive on two plates, and CD8 memory on one plate.

TCR CDR3 regions were amplified from genomic DNA by multiplex PCR using the deep immunoSEQ assay. Extracted genomic DNA from each cell subset was distributed evenly across all wells of several immunoSEQ 96-well plates, and each plate was treated as a replicate. For sorted subsets, each replicate PCR was loaded with roughly 0.2 ug genomic DNA, equivalent to about 30,000 T cell genomes. Purified libraries were measured with a Qubit 3.0 fluorometer, size-checked on a Bioanalyzer 2100, and measured again with the KAPA Library Quantification kit. Every immunoSEQ 96-well plate was sequenced on a dedicated single-read 150-cycle Illumina NextSeq 550 flow cell. As for the authors' bioinformatics: Because the immunoSEQ output included only junctional sequences and no quality scores, the filtering could not be the same as the filtering used for full-length reads. Sequences were annotated with PyIR, a Python wrapper for IgBLAST v1.9, using IMGT germline references to assign V/J genes and CDR3. Any read was removed if the V/J assignment was weak (E-value above 1e-6), the CDR3 was missing, or the read contained stop codons, out-of-frame junctions, or ambiguous translated residues. A V3J clonotype was defined by an identical inferred V gene, J gene, and CDR3 amino acid sequence. Percentage overlap between repertoires was computed as shared unique clonotypes divided by the size of the smaller repertoire. Richness of each repertoire was evaluated using RTK rarefaction, the Chao1 estimator, and Recon v2.1 estimates of unobserved clonotypes. OLGA was used to compute generation probabilities for all TCRbeta clonotypes that the gDNA method yielded from a handful of donors. Here the immuneACCESS table is served through TCRdb, limited to in-frame sequences with V and J called. Missing clones are a known gap in these copies; in checked studies unresolved V genes cover under half, and the rest lacks a known reason. That table gives V, J and clone size, and the DNA gave D and trimming. Counted in this sample were approximately 1.5 million clones; 98% of them appeared once. The ten top clones hold roughly 0.42% of the sample.

The investigation overall reported the following: Sampling was restricted to blood, and TCR repertoires in tissue are likely to differ from TCR repertoires in blood. Even with the large sequencing depth, rarefaction of the sorted-subset datasets indicated that sequencing was incomplete. Compared with non-shared clonotypes, clonotypes shared by all four sorted-subset donors had higher generation probabilities. Pairwise subsampling indicated that sequencing depth was expected to affect the degree of clonotype sharing among donors. Naive subsets generally had larger estimated clonotype richness than memory subsets did. Because the study included only a small number of donors, the genetic and exposure-history diversity represented was limited. Across a handful of donors, approximately 5% of naive CD4, more than 3% of naive CD8, 2.3% of memory CD4, and approximately 0.4% of memory CD8 clonotypes were shared.

From the cysteine up to the phenylalanine, the CDR3 has a length of 17 residues. Solely the CDR3 DNA is kept, with 51 bases framed from the first base. The germline V gene yields LGHNA for CDR1 and YSLEER for CDR2. Ends trimmed: V by 4 bases, J by 4 bases; bases unmatched to a gene: 11. The donors were healthy, HIV-negative adults who had no recently reported acute infections or vaccinations. Every donor was a Caucasian adult residing in Nashville, Tennessee, USA. CD4+ T cells were enriched by magnetic negative selection, after which naive cells were positively selected on CD45RA and the negative fraction was taken as the memory subset. After blood collection by leukapheresis, PBMCs were isolated using Ficoll-Histopaque density gradient centrifugation and then cryopreserved in the vapor phase of liquid nitrogen. Analytical flow cytometry was used to check the purity and quantity of every magnetically sorted T cell population. Genomic DNA was isolated from each sorted fraction and quantified by UV absorbance on a Nanodrop 2000c.

With respect to this clone: The clone's antigen remains unknown. Base-call qualities are not available, and no considerably larger clone is one nucleotide away.

This receptor chain uses TRBV4-3 and TRBJ2-1, with 9 bases in between that match TRBD2. Material for sequencing was naive CD4+ T cells sorted from blood. The cell subset or site label here, explained by the study, means: CD45RA+ positively selected. The clonotype comes from a man aged 25 to 45 in good health. The bases read TGCGCCAGCAGCCGGGGGGCTAGCGGGATCACTTACAATGAGCAGTTCTTC. Translated, this gives CASSRGASGITYNEQFF.